The sequence of this T cell receptor (beta chain) was determined in a study of regulatory T cells in long-lasting Graves disease. Study information: Patients with persistent Graves' disease had over 5 years of antithyroid drugs and persistent TSH receptor antibodies. Study-level results: Persistent disease samples used TRBV28, TRBJ1-2 and TRBJ2-5 preferentially.

Arm-PCR with iRepertoire HTBI primers amplified the CDR3 regions for these TCR beta libraries. In the authors' methods: The identification of approximately 62 TRBV and 11 to 15 TRBJ segments was made across samples. TCRdb re-derived calls from the multiplex PCR reads in MiXCR, one entry per CDR3 protein. In this record, the V and J calls reflect TCRdb's handling and not the investigators' own analysis. The table lists more than 300,000 distinct CDR3 sequences, 15% to 20% of them singletons. Germline CDR1 LNHNV, CDR2 YYDKDF (reference sequence). This CDR3 is 14 amino acids long. The ends were cut back, 2 bases at V and 5 bases at J, with 12 bases in the middle. Specified time point: persistent/refractory GD, antithyroid drugs over 5 years with positive TRAb. From RNA extracted from PBMCs, the TCR library was made. The patient group derived from an endocrinology department in Xi'an, China. This clonotype was observed a single time. As yet, its antigen is unknown.

This clonotype was obtained from a female donor with Graves disease. The sequencing here drew on peripheral blood mononuclear cells (PBMCs), taken when the disease was refractory, from a patient treated with antithyroid drugs. V is TRBV15 and J is TRBJ2-5; D may be TRBD1 (6 bases). The CDR3 sequence is CATSRTRGPETQYF. DNA for the CDR3: TGTGCCACCAGCAGAACCAGGGGTCCGGAGACCCAGTACTTC.